These 2 T cell receptor beta chains were all obtained from the same sample, sequenced in a study of cytomegalovirus exposure and HLA in healthy donors. The PCR had 60 Vbeta and 13 Jbeta primers. Data came from immunoSEQ multiplex PCR; TCRdb stores just in-frame clones and leaves some out. The table lists 210,000 or so clones, approximately 84% of them singletons, with around 0.57% in the top ten. The sequenced sample was PBMCs. The receptors derive from a woman in her thirties or forties in good health and CMV-seronegative.

The rearrangement joins TRBV2 to TRBJ2-3, with D uncertain. The V gene lost 3 bases and the J gene lost 2 bases, with 9 bases spanning the gap. CDR1 is SNHLY and CDR2 is FYNNEI in the germline V gene. This CDR3 comprises 14 residues. The CDR3 region has the DNA TGTGCCAGCAGTGATGGTAGATACACAGATACGCAGTATTTT. Translated, it gives CASSDGRYTDTQYF.

The chain couples TRBV30 to TRBJ1-1; no firm D call. This CDR3 has 12 residues. Germline assignment: CDR1 GTSNPN and CDR2 SVGIG (reference sequence). Trimming took 2 bases from V and 5 from J, leaving 9 bases between them. The CDR3 DNA follows: TGTGCCTGGAGTCAACGAGTTACTGAAGCTTTCTTT. It encodes CAWSQRVTEAFF.